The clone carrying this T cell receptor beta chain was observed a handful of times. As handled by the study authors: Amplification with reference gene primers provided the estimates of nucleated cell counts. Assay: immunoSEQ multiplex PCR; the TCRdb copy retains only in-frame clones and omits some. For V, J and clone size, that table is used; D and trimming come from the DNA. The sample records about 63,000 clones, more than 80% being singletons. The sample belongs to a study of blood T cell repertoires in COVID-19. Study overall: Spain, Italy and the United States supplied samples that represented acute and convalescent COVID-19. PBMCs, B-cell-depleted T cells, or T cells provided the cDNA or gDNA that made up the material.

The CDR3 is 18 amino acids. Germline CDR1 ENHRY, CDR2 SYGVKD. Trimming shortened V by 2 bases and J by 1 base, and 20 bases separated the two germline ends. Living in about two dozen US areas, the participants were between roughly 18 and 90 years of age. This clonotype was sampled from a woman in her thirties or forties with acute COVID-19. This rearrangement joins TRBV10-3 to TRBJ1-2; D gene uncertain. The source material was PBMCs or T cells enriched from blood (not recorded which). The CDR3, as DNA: TGTGCCATCAGTGAGCCCCTTTTTAACCGAGAAAGTAACTATGGCTACACCTTC. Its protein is CAISEPLFNRESNYGYTF.